What follows are 30 T cell receptor beta chains derived from one specimen sequenced in a study of early T cells in non-severe SARS-CoV-2 infection. Via MiXCR, TCRdb re-called the 5' RACE reads, giving one row per CDR3 protein. The sample gives 50,000 to 70,000 distinct CDR3 sequences, more than 7% of which show up once; approximately 3.6% is in the top ten. Sequenced sample: whole blood. The receptors were sampled from an adult who was a healthcare worker with PCR-confirmed SARS-CoV-2 infection or an uninfected control (not recorded which).

This chain uses TRBV5-1 with TRBJ2-7, with 7 bases fitting TRBD1. The CDR3 has 14 residues. With V trimmed by 5 bases and J by 2 bases, 7 bases remained unmatched. Germline V gene sequence: CDR1 SGHRS, CDR2 YFSETQ. As DNA, the CDR3 is TGCGCCAGCAGTTTTGACAGGGCTCCCTACGAGCAGTACTTC. Protein product: CASSFDRAPYEQYF.

V is TRBV27 and J is TRBJ2-5, with a tentative D call TRBD1 (5 bases). The CDR3 spans 15 residues. Germline V gene data show CDR1 as MNHEY and CDR2 as SMNVEV (reference sequence). Trimming took 2 bases from V and 2 from J, leaving 12 bases between them. The CDR3 nucleotides read TGTGCCAGCAGTTTACAGGGATTGAGGCAAGAGACCCAGTACTTC. Translating gives CASSLQGLRQETQYF.

This chain connects TRBV4-1 to TRBJ1-5, with D tentatively TRBD1 (5 bases). CDR1 and CDR2 from the germline V gene are MGHRA and YSYEKL. The germline V and J ends were trimmed by 1 base and 6 bases, with 13 bases remaining between them. This CDR3 is 15 amino acids long. The CDR3 bases are TGCGCCAGCAGCCAAGTATTGGGGGGAGGTCAGCCCCAGCATTTT. Translated: CASSQVLGGGQPQHF.

This clonotype was seen many times. This chain connects TRBV18 to TRBJ1-1; 11 bases align to TRBD1. The CDR3 runs 16 residues. Germline V gene data show CDR1 as KGHSH and CDR2 as LQKENI. V shed 4 bases and J 6 bases; nucleotides not matched to a gene: 10. The CDR3 protein is CASSLYPGQGGSEAFF. DNA for the CDR3: TGTGCCAGCTCACTCTACCCGGGACAGGGGGGTTCTGAAGCTTTCTTT.

The table lists this clonotype with many counts. V usage is TRBV15 and J usage is TRBJ2-3; D might be TRBD1 or TRBD2, each matching 6 bases. V was pared by 0 bases and J by 3 bases, with 13 bases between. Germline CDR1 is LNHNV and CDR2 is YYDKDF (reference sequence). The CDR3 covers 16 residues. The CDR3 DNA follows: TGTGCCACCAGCAGAGACGATGGCGGGACAACAGATACGCAGTATTTT. It yields the protein CATSRDDGGTTDTQYF.

This clonotype has a count of ten or more. The chain is built from TRBV5-5 and TRBJ2-1, with 7 bases identical to TRBD2. The germline V gene encodes CDR1 SGHKS and CDR2 YYEKEE (reference sequence). This CDR3 is 15 amino acids long. V shed 0 bases, J shed 0 bases, and the junction held 0 bases outside the gene matches. In nucleotides, the CDR3 is TGTGCCAGCAGCTTGGGGACTAGCTCCTACAATGAGCAGTTCTTC. It specifies CASSLGTSSYNEQFF.

There are many counts of this clonotype. V and J are TRBV6-5 and TRBJ2-3, with 15 bases that match TRBD2. Germline V gene sequence: CDR1 MNHEY, CDR2 SVGAGI. CDR3 length equals 17 residues. The J segment lost 3 bases and the V segment lost 6 bases, leaving 7 bases of the junction unmatched. The CDR3 DNA reads TGTGCCAGCAGCCCGGGACTAGCGGGAGGTGGAACAGATACGCAGTATTTT. It translates to CASSPGLAGGGTDTQYF.

The rearrangement uses TRBV2 and TRBJ2-4; no firm D call. This CDR3 has 14 amino acids. The germline gives CDR1 SNHLY, CDR2 FYNNEI. V lost 1 base, J lost 2 bases, and 6 bases lay in between. Here the CDR3 DNA reads TGTGCCAGCAGTGAAGGGAGACCCAAAAACATTCAGTACTTC. This translates into CASSEGRPKNIQYF.

This clonotype came up a few times. This chain joins TRBV11-2 and TRBJ2-3; tentative D call: TRBD1 (5 bases). This CDR3 spans 14 amino acids. In germline, CDR1 is SGHAT, CDR2 FQNNGV. Trimming left V 5 bases short and J 0 bases short, with 9 bases between. The CDR3 bases are TGTGCCAGCAGCCGACAGCCTAGCACAGATACGCAGTATTTT. This gives the protein CASSRQPSTDTQYF.

There are a few counts of this clonotype. The chain links TRBV20-1 to TRBJ2-1, with 9 bases lining up with TRBD1. From germline, CDR1 is DFQATT and CDR2 SNEGSKA (reference sequence). The CDR3 is 15 amino acids. V lost 1 base to trimming and J lost 3 bases; unmatched junction nucleotides: 4. This chain's CDR3 is CSARGNRGHYNEQFF. Written as DNA, the CDR3 is TGCAGTGCTAGAGGCAACAGGGGGCACTACAATGAGCAGTTCTTC.

This clonotype showed up many times. CDR3 loop: CASSQESGLAGSSYNEQFF. DNA of the CDR3: TGTGCCAGCAGCCAAGAATCAGGACTAGCGGGTAGCTCCTACAATGAGCAGTTCTTC. The J gene is TRBJ2-1, the V gene TRBV4-2; 11 bases agree with TRBD2. The germline gives CDR1 LGHNA, CDR2 YNFKEQ. After removal of 0 bases from V and 0 bases from J, the junction contained 7 bases not matched to a gene. This CDR3 contains 19 residues.

This clonotype was seen more than once but under ten times. V gene TRBV19 combines with J gene TRBJ1-3; TRBD1 agrees at 8 bases. CDR3 size: 16 residues. Germline V CDR1 and CDR2: LNHDA, SQIVND (reference sequence). J gave up 0 bases and V 7 bases, and 8 bases lay outside the gene matches. The chain's CDR3 is CASTDRGSGSGNTIYF. For the CDR3, the DNA is TGTGCCAGTACTGACAGGGGATCGGGCTCTGGAAACACCATATATTTT.

The chain is built from TRBV27 and TRBJ2-3, with 12 bases lining up with TRBD2. CDR1 and CDR2 (germline): MNHEY, SMNVEV (reference sequence). The CDR3 consists of 15 residues. The V segment lost 6 bases and the J segment 4 bases; nucleotides outside the gene matches: 5. CDR3 bases: TGTGCCAGCAGGGCTAGCGGGAGGGGCGCAGATACGCAGTATTTT. Its protein product is CASRASGRGADTQYF.

This chain uses TRBV5-1 with TRBJ1-1; no definite D call. Germline V gene lookup returns CDR1 SGHRS and CDR2 YFSETQ. CDR3 length equals 14 residues. V was trimmed by 1 base and J by 1 base, leaving 8 bases between them. CDR3 nucleotide sequence: TGCGCCAGCAGCTTGAGCTCAAGGAACACTGAAGCTTTCTTT. This codes for CASSLSSRNTEAFF.

This clonotype was picked up a small number of times. The chain combines TRBV12-3 or TRBV12-4 with TRBJ2-3, with TRBD2 matching over 13 bases. Trimming at V came to 6 bases and at J to 6 bases, leaving 6 bases not matched to a gene. This CDR3 spans 15 amino acids. The CDR3 DNA follows: TGTGCCAGCAGCCGGACTAGCGGGGGCTGGGATACGCAGTATTTT. It translates to CASSRTSGGWDTQYF.

V gene TRBV5-1 combines with J gene TRBJ2-1, with D possibly TRBD1 on 5 matching bases. Germline V gives CDR1 SGHRS, CDR2 YFSETQ. The CDR3 runs 14 residues. Trimming left V 6 bases short and J 6 bases short, with 16 bases between. The CDR3 DNA reads TGCGCCAGCACCCCTCGGCCGCAGGGCAATGAGCAGTTCTTC. Translating gives CASTPRPQGNEQFF.

Remarks on this clonotype: Given the absence of the conserved phenylalanine or tryptophan at the CDR3 end, a read error is likely. This sequence joins TRBV5-1 and TRBJ2-1; tentative D call: TRBD1 (6 bases). Between the trimmed V and J ends, which lost 4 bases and 7 bases, there was a span of 15 bases. Germline CDR1 reads SGHRS; CDR2 reads YFSETQ. The CDR3 spans 14 residues. DNA for the CDR3: TGCGCCAGCAGCCACCAGGGGCAGAGGAATGAGCAGTTCTCC. Amino acids: CASSHQGQRNEQFS.

This clonotype appeared a few times. The V and J genes are TRBV7-9 and TRBJ2-1; 7 bases line up with TRBD1. Per the germline V gene, CDR1 is SEHNR and CDR2 is FQNEAQ (reference sequence). The CDR3 spans 16 residues. The junction had 10 bases not matched to a gene; V was cut back by 5 bases and J by 3 bases. The CDR3 bases are TGTGCCAGCAGCCCAGGGTTGACAGGGCGCTACAATGAGCAGTTCTTC. This translates into CASSPGLTGRYNEQFF.

This clonotype turned up a few times. The gene calls are TRBV20-1 and TRBJ2-5; no firm D call. Germline loops: CDR1 DFQATT, CDR2 SNEGSKA (reference sequence). The CDR3 has 13 residues. Trimming removed 1 base from V and 3 bases from J, with 9 bases in between. The CDR3 sequence is CSARVNSKETQYF. CDR3 nucleotides: TGCAGTGCTAGAGTAAACAGCAAAGAGACCCAGTACTTC.

This clonotype was counted ten times or more. The chain couples TRBV4-2 to TRBJ2-1, with 9 bases that match TRBD1. This CDR3 has 16 residues. V was pared by 1 base and J by 1 base, with 2 bases of the junction left unmatched. CDR1 and CDR2 (germline): LGHNA, YNFKEQ. CDR3 bases: TGTGCCAGCAGCCAAGCGGGACAGGGTTCCTACAATGAGCAGTTCTTC. Its protein product is CASSQAGQGSYNEQFF.

This clonotype was detected a few times. The chain employs TRBV7-9 and TRBJ2-2, with TRBD2 matching 9 bases. V trimming: 5 bases; J trimming: 3 bases; junction bases outside the gene matches: 10. The CDR3 is 17 residues long. Per the germline V gene, CDR1 is SEHNR and CDR2 is FQNEAQ (reference sequence). The CDR3, as DNA: TGTGCCAGCAGCCGCCCCCGACTAGCGGAACACACCGGGGAGCTGTTTTTT. Encoded protein: CASSRPRLAEHTGELFF.

This clonotype was seen repeatedly, ten times or more. V is TRBV20-1 and J is TRBJ2-7; 12 bases match TRBD2. The CDR3 is made up of 15 amino acids. Per the germline V gene, CDR1 is DFQATT and CDR2 is SNEGSKA (reference sequence). V lost 0 bases, J lost 4 bases, and 4 bases stayed unmatched. The CDR3: CSARDRLAGGYEQYF. The CDR3 DNA reads as TGCAGTGCTAGAGATCGGCTAGCGGGAGGGTACGAGCAGTACTTC.

This clonotype occurred many times. The chain uses TRBV27 and TRBJ2-1; D perhaps matches TRBD1 (6 bases). V dropped 5 bases and J dropped 0 bases, with 8 bases sitting between them. Germline V gene lookup returns CDR1 MNHEY and CDR2 SMNVEV (reference sequence). This CDR3 contains 14 residues. For the CDR3, the DNA is TGTGCCAGCAGTGCGGACAGCTCCTACAATGAGCAGTTCTTC. It is translated as CASSADSSYNEQFF.

This clonotype was counted many times. V usage is TRBV20-1 and J usage is TRBJ2-2, with D perhaps TRBD1 or TRBD2 (6 bases each). Germline-derived CDR1 and CDR2 are DFQATT and SNEGSKA (reference sequence). The CDR3 consists of 14 residues. V was shortened by 5 bases and J by 7 bases, with 17 bases between the two germline ends. The chain's CDR3 is CSAPTGRRGGELFF. The CDR3 coding sequence is TGCAGTGCTCCAACAGGGAGGAGGGGCGGGGAGCTGTTTTTT.

The rearrangement uses TRBV5-4 and TRBJ2-3; 8 nucleotides align to TRBD2. Trimming at V came to 3 bases and at J to 2 bases, leaving 2 bases not matched to a gene. Germline V gene sequence: CDR1 SGHNT, CDR2 YYREEE (reference sequence). This CDR3 contains 14 residues. For the CDR3, the DNA is TGTGCCAGCAGCTCCGGACTAGCCACAGATACGCAGTATTTT. This sequence encodes CASSSGLATDTQYF.

This clonotype was recorded at least ten times. This rearrangement joins TRBV11-2 to TRBJ2-5; TRBD2 might be the D (5 bases). Between the trimmed V and J ends, which lost 5 bases and 2 bases, there was a span of 15 bases. This CDR3 region has 15 residues. Germline V gives CDR1 SGHAT, CDR2 FQNNGV. CDR3 sequence: CASSPTEDGQETQYF. CDR3 in DNA: TGTGCCAGCAGCCCTACGGAGGACGGACAAGAGACCCAGTACTTC.

The chain has TRBV3-1 and TRBJ2-2; 8 bases match TRBD1. Germline CDR1 LGHDT, CDR2 YNNKEL (reference sequence). The J segment lost 3 bases and the V segment lost 4 bases, leaving 7 bases of the junction unmatched. This CDR3 is built from 16 residues. Here the CDR3 DNA reads TGTGCCAGCAGCCCACAGGGGGGAGTGTACACCGGGGAGCTGTTTTTT. It specifies CASSPQGGVYTGELFF.

The chain joins TRBV7-2 to TRBJ2-7; possibly TRBD2 for D (5 bases). The CDR3 contains 16 residues. CDR1 and CDR2 (germline): SGHTA, FQGNSA. The V end lost 8 bases, the J end lost 2 bases, and 22 bases lay between the germline ends. The CDR3 DNA is TGTGCCAGCTCTGTGGTAGCTAGTAACGGGGCCTACGAGCAGTACTTC. Translation: CASSVVASNGAYEQYF.

The chain couples TRBV9 to TRBJ2-7, with 9 positions matching TRBD1. Germline lookup yields CDR1 SGDLS and CDR2 YYNGEE. V lost 3 bases to trimming and J lost 3 bases; unmatched junction nucleotides: 1. CDR3 length: 13 residues. The CDR3 sequence is CASSGTGDYEQYF. The CDR3 DNA sequence: TGTGCCAGCAGCGGGACAGGGGACTACGAGCAGTACTTC.

This clonotype occurred a few times. V is TRBV6-2 or TRBV6-3 and J is TRBJ2-7; unclear D gene. Germline V gene sequence: CDR1 MNHEY, CDR2 SVGEGT. The V and J ends lost 2 bases and 2 bases respectively, with 4 bases between them. CDR3 length: 12 residues. The DNA for the CDR3 is TGTGCCAGCAGTTACGGACCCTACGAGCAGTACTTC. Translated, it gives CASSYGPYEQYF.